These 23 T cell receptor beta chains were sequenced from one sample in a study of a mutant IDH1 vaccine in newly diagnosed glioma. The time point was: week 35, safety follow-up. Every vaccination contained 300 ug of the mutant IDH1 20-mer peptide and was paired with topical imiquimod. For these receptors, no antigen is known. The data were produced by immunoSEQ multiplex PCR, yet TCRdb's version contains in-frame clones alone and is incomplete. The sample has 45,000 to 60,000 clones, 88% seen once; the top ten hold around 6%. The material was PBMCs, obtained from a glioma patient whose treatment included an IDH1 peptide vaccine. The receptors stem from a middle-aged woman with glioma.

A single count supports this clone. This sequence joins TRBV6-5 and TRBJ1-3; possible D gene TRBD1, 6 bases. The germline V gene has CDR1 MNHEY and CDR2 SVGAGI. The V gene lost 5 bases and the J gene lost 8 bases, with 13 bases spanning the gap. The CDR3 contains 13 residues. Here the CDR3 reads CASSELQGHTIYF. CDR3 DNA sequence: TGTGCCAGCAGTGAGTTACAGGGTCACACCATATATTTT.

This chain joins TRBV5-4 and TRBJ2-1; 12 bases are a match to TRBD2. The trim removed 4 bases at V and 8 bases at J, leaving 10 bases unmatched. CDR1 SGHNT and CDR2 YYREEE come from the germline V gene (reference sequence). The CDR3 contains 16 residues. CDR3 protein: CASSRSTSGSGDEQFF. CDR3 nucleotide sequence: TGTGCCAGCAGCCGCTCGACTAGCGGGAGTGGCGATGAGCAGTTCTTC.

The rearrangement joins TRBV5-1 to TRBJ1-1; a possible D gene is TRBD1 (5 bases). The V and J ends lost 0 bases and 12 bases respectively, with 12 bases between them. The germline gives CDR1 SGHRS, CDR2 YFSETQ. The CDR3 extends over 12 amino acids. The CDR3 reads CASSLGGGASFF. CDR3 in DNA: TGCGCCAGCAGCTTGGGAGGAGGGGCTTCTTTCTTT. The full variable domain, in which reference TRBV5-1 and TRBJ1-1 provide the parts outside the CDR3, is KAGVTQTPRYLIKTRGQQVTLSCSPISGHRSVSWYQQTPGQGLQFLFEYFSETQRNKGNFPGRFSGRQFSNSRSEMNVSTLELGDSALYLCASSLGGGASFFGQGTRLTVV.

In DNA, the CDR3 is TGTGCCAGTAGTCCCGGTGCGGGAGGAGAGACCCAGTACTTC. Residues: CASSPGAGGETQYF. The chain has TRBV19 and TRBJ2-5, with 8 bases fitting TRBD2. The length of the CDR3 is 14 residues. The germline CDR1 and CDR2 sequences are LNHDA and SQIVND (reference sequence). J was trimmed by 4 bases and V by 5 bases; bases with no gene match: 6. Full variable domain (missing parts from reference TRBV19 and TRBJ2-5): DGGITQSPKYLFRKEGQNVTLSCEQNLNHDAMYWYRQDPGQGLRLIYYSQIVNDFQKGDIAEGYSVSREKKESFPLTVTSAQKNPTAFYLCASSPGAGGETQYFGPGTRLLVL.

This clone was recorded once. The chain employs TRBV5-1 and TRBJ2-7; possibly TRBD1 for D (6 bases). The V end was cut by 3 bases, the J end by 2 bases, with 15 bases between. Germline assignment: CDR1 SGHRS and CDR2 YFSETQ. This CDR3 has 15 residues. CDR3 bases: TGCGCCAGCAGCTCGATAGGGTCAGGGGCCTACGAGCAGTACTTC. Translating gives CASSSIGSGAYEQYF.

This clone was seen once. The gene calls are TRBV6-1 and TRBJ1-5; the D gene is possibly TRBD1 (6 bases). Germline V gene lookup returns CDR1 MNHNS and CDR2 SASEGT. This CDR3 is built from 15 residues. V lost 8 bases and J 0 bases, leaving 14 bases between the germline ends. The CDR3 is CASGWGRGSNQPQHF. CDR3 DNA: TGTGCCAGCGGATGGGGCAGGGGTAGCAATCAGCCCCAGCATTTT.

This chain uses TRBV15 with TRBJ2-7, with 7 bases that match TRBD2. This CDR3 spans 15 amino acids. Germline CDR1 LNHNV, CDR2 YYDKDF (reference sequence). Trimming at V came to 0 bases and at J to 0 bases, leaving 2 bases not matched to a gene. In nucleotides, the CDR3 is TGTGCCACCAGCAGAGACCGGACTAGCTCCTACGAGCAGTACTTC. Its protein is CATSRDRTSSYEQYF.

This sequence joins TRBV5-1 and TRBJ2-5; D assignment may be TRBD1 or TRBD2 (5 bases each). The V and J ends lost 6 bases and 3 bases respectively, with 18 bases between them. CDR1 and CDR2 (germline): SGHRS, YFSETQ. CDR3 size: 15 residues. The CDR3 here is CASNIFPGPKETQYF. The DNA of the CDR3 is TGCGCCAGCAACATTTTCCCGGGACCTAAAGAGACCCAGTACTTC.

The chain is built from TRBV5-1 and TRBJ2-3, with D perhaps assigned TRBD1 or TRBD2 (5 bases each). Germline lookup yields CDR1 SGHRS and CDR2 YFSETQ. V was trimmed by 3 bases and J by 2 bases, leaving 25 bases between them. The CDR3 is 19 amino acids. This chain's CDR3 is CASSSPTGARDKFTDTQYF. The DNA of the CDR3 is TGCGCCAGCAGCTCGCCCACCGGGGCCAGAGACAAATTCACAGATACGCAGTATTTT.

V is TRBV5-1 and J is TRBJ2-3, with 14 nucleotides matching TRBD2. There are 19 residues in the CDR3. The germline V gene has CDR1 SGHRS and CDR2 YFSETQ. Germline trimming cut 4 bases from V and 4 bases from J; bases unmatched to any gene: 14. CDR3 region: CASSPLGGLAGASPDTQYF. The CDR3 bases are TGCGCCAGCAGCCCTTTGGGGGGACTAGCGGGAGCCTCCCCAGATACGCAGTATTTT.

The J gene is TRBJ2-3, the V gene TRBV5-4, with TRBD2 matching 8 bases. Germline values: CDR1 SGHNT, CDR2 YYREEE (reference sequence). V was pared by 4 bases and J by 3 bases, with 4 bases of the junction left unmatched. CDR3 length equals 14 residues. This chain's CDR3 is CASSGSGSTDTQYF. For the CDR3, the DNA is TGTGCCAGCAGCGGCAGCGGGAGTACAGATACGCAGTATTTT.

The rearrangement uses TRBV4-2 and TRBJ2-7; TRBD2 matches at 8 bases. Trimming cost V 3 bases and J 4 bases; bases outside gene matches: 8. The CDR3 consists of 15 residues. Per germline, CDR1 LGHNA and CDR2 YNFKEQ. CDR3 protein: CASSQSSSGSYEQYF. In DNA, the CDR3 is TGTGCCAGCAGCCAGTCGTCCAGCGGGAGTTACGAGCAGTACTTC.

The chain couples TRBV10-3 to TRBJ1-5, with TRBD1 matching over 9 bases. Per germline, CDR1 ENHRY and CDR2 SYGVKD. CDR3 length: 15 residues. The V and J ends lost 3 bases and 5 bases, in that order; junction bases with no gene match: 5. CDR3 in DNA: TGTGCCATCAGTGACCGGGACAGGGAACATCAGCCCCAGCATTTT. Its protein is CAISDRDREHQPQHF.

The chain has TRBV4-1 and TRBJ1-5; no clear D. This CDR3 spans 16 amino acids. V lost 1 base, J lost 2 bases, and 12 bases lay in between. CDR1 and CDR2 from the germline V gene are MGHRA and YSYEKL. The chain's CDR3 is CASSQVGAGGNQPQHF. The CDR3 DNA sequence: TGCGCCAGCAGCCAAGTAGGTGCCGGGGGCAATCAGCCCCAGCATTTT.

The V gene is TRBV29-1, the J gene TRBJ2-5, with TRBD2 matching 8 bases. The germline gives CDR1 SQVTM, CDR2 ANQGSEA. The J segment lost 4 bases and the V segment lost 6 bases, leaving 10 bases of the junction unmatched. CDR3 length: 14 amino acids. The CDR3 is CSVRVAGWSETQYF. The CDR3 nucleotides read TGCAGCGTGAGGGTAGCGGGGTGGTCAGAGACCCAGTACTTC. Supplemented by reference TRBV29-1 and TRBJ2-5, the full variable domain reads SAVISQKPSRDICQRGTSLTIQCQVDSQVTMMFWYRQQPGQSLTLIATANQGSEATYESGFVIDKFPISRPNLTFSTLTVSNMSPEDSSIYLCSVRVAGWSETQYFGPGTRLLVL.

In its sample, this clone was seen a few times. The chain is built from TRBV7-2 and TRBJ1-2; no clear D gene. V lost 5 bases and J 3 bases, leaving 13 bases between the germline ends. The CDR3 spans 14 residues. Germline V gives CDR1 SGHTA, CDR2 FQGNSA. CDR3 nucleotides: TGTGCCAGCAGCCCGATGGGAAGTTACTATGGCTACACCTTC. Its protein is CASSPMGSYYGYTF.

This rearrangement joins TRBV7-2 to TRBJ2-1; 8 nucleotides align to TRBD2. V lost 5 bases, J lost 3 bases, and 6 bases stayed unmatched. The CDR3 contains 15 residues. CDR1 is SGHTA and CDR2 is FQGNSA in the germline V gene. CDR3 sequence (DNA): TGTGCCAGCAGCCCGGTAGCGGGAAACTACAATGAGCAGTTCTTC. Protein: CASSPVAGNYNEQFF.

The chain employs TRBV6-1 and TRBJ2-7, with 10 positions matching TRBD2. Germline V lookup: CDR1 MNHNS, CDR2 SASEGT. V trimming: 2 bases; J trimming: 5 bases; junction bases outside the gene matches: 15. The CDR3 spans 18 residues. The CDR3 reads CASSEWASGSVSRHEQYF. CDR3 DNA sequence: TGTGCCAGCAGTGAATGGGCTAGCGGGAGTGTCTCCCGCCACGAGCAGTACTTC.

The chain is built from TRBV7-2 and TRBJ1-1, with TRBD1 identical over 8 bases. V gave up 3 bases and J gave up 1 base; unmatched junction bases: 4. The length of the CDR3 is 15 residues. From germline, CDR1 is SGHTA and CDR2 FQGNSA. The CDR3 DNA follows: TGTGCCAGCAGCTTCTACGGACAGGGGAACACTGAAGCTTTCTTT. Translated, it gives CASSFYGQGNTEAFF.

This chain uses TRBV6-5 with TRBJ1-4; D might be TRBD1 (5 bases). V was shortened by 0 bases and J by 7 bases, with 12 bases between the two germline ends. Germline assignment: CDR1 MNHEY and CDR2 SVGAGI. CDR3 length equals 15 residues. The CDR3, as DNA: TGTGCCAGCAGTTACTCGGGCAGGGCGGGTGAAAAACTGTTTTTT. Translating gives CASSYSGRAGEKLFF.

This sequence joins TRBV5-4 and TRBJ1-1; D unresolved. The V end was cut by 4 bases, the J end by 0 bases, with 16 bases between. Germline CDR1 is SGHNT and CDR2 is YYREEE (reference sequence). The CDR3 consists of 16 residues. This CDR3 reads CASSSPGWALNTEAFF. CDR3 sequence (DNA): TGTGCCAGCAGCAGCCCTGGGTGGGCGTTGAACACTGAAGCTTTCTTT. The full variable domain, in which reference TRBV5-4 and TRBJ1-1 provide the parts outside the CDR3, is ETGVTQSPTHLIKTRGQQVTLRCSSQSGHNTVSWYQQALGQGPQFIFQYYREEENGRGNFPPRFSGLQFPNYSSELNVNALELDDSALYLCASSSPGWALNTEAFFGQGTRLTVV.

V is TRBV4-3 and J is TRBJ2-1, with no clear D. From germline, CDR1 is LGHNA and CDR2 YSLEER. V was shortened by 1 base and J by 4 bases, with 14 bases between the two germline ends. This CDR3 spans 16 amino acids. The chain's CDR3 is CASSQGWLMVYNEQFF. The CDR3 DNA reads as TGCGCCAGCAGCCAAGGGTGGCTCATGGTTTACAATGAGCAGTTCTTC.

The CDR3 region is CASSVRGGTEAFF. CDR3 nucleotide sequence: TGTGCCAGCAGTGTAAGGGGGGGCACTGAAGCTTTCTTT. This chain connects TRBV7-6 to TRBJ1-1, with a possible D match to TRBD1 (6 bases). V lost 6 bases to trimming and J lost 4 bases, with 12 bases between them. CDR3 length equals 13 residues. Per germline, CDR1 SGHVS and CDR2 FNYEAQ. Full variable domain (remainder filled in from reference TRBV7-6 and TRBJ1-1): GAGVSQSPRYKVTKRGQDVALRCDPISGHVSLYWYRQALGQGPEFLTYFNYEAQQDKSGLPNDRFSAERPEGSISTLTIQRTEQRDSAMYRCASSVRGGTEAFFGQGTRLTVV.